Below are 27 T cell receptor beta chains sequenced from a single sample in a study of PD-1 blockade in classical Hodgkin lymphoma. Some clones are missing from TCRdb's copy, which holds only in-frame ones; the method was immunoSEQ multiplex PCR. The table lists about 84,000 clones, approximately 88% of them singletons, with less than 25% in the top ten. Brentuximab vedotin exposure varied, and every patient relapsed after autologous stem cell transplantation. This material consisted of peripheral blood mononuclear cells (PBMCs), taken at baseline. The origin of the receptors is a human donor with classical Hodgkin lymphoma.

This chain connects TRBV19 to TRBJ1-3, with no clear D. Trimming took off 7 bases at V and 0 bases at J, with 19 bases between the two ends. Looked up from germline, CDR1 is LNHDA and CDR2 is SQIVND (reference sequence). CDR3 length: 17 residues. CDR3 region: CASTRPLGRSSGNTIYF. The CDR3 region has the DNA TGTGCCAGTACTCGCCCTTTGGGCCGCAGCTCTGGAAACACCATATATTTT. Variable domain in full (rest from reference TRBV19 and TRBJ1-3): DGGITQSPKYLFRKEGQNVTLSCEQNLNHDAMYWYRQDPGQGLRLIYYSQIVNDFQKGDIAEGYSVSREKKESFPLTVTSAQKNPTAFYLCASTRPLGRSSGNTIYFGEGSWLTVV.

This clone was counted between two and nine times. The rearrangement uses TRBV27 and TRBJ2-3; D perhaps matches TRBD2 (5 bases). Per the germline V gene, CDR1 is MNHEY and CDR2 is SMNVEV (reference sequence). The CDR3 is 12 residues long. The ends were cut back, 6 bases at V and 5 bases at J, with 9 bases in the middle. Here the CDR3 reads CASSQGGDTQYF. CDR3 in DNA: TGTGCCAGCAGCCAAGGAGGAGATACGCAGTATTTT.

This clone was detected only once. V gene TRBV19 combines with J gene TRBJ1-3; no firm D call. Per the germline V gene, CDR1 is LNHDA and CDR2 is SQIVND (reference sequence). This CDR3 is built from 15 residues. V lost 3 bases to trimming and J lost 2 bases, with 11 bases between them. The CDR3 loop is CASSITAYAGNTIYF. The CDR3 nucleotides read TGTGCCAGTAGTATCACCGCTTACGCTGGAAACACCATATATTTT.

The gene calls are TRBV30 and TRBJ1-5, with 7 bases fitting TRBD1. V shed 3 bases and J 2 bases; nucleotides not matched to a gene: 4. The germline V gene has CDR1 GTSNPN and CDR2 SVGIG (reference sequence). The CDR3 totals 14 residues. The CDR3 DNA reads as TGTGCCTGGAGACCAGGGGGAGGCAATCAGCCCCAGCATTTT. Translated: CAWRPGGGNQPQHF.

The V gene is TRBV9, the J gene TRBJ2-3, with 14 bases lining up with TRBD2. V trimming: 3 bases; J trimming: 3 bases; junction bases outside the gene matches: 9. The CDR3 runs 18 residues. Germline lookup yields CDR1 SGDLS and CDR2 YYNGEE. The CDR3 nucleotides read TGTGCCAGCAGCGCCCGGACTAGCGGGAGGTTTCAAACAGATACGCAGTATTTT. Protein: CASSARTSGRFQTDTQYF. Full variable domain (outside the CDR3, taken from reference TRBV9 and TRBJ2-3): DSGVTQTPKHLITATGQRVTLRCSPRSGDLSVYWYQQSLDQGLQFLIQYYNGEERAKGNILERFSAQQFPDLHSELNLSSLELGDSALYFCASSARTSGRFQTDTQYFGPGTRLTVL.

V and J are TRBV7-9 and TRBJ2-3; 8 bases fit TRBD2. The V segment lost 5 bases and the J segment 4 bases; nucleotides outside the gene matches: 11. The CDR3 consists of 16 residues. Germline V gives CDR1 SEHNR, CDR2 FQNEAQ (reference sequence). The CDR3 DNA sequence: TGTGCCAGCAGCACCCAGCGGGAGACCCCACCAGATACGCAGTATTTT. This gives the protein CASSTQRETPPDTQYF.

The chain links TRBV19 to TRBJ1-3; 7 bases are shared with TRBD1. There are 16 residues in the CDR3. The J segment lost 0 bases and the V segment lost 5 bases, leaving 7 bases of the junction unmatched. Germline V CDR1 and CDR2: LNHDA, SQIVND (reference sequence). Here the CDR3 reads CASSFRDSPSGNTIYF. The CDR3 region has the DNA TGTGCCAGTAGTTTCCGGGACAGCCCCTCTGGAAACACCATATATTTT.

The chain joins TRBV29-1 to TRBJ1-5, with D unclear. CDR1 and CDR2 (germline): SQVTM, ANQGSEA. The CDR3 runs 12 residues. Deletions cut 5 bases from V and 7 bases from J, with 12 bases between. The CDR3 DNA sequence: TGCAGCGTTCGGGATCATGGCCAGCCCCAGCATTTT. Its protein product is CSVRDHGQPQHF.

The V gene is TRBV4-3, the J gene TRBJ2-1; 7 positions agree with TRBD2. With V trimmed by 3 bases and J by 9 bases, 11 bases remained unmatched. The CDR3 covers 15 residues. Germline CDR1 LGHNA, CDR2 YSLEER. CDR3 residues: CASSHEYSTSREQFF. Here the CDR3 DNA reads TGCGCCAGCAGCCACGAATACTCGACTAGCCGTGAGCAGTTCTTC.

The count of this clone is one. This sequence joins TRBV5-1 and TRBJ1-2; 10 nucleotides align to TRBD1. This CDR3 region has 14 residues. With V trimmed by 4 bases and J by 6 bases, 6 bases remained unmatched. Germline values: CDR1 SGHRS, CDR2 YFSETQ. The CDR3 nucleotides read TGCGCCAGCAGCCGTACCGGGACAGGGGATGGCTACACCTTC. This encodes CASSRTGTGDGYTF.

CDR3 DNA: TGTGCCAGCAGCTTAGTGGGGACCACAGATACGCAGTATTTT. Translated, it gives CASSLVGTTDTQYF. The chain recombines TRBV5-4 with TRBJ2-3, with D possibly being TRBD1 or TRBD2 (5 bases each). Germline V gene data show CDR1 as SGHNT and CDR2 as YYREEE (reference sequence). V was trimmed by 2 bases and J by 2 bases, leaving 9 bases between them. The CDR3 totals 14 residues.

The chain carries TRBV29-1 and TRBJ2-7, with 9 bases aligning to TRBD2. This CDR3 spans 13 amino acids. Germline CDR1 is SQVTM and CDR2 is ANQGSEA. The V and J ends lost 6 bases and 10 bases, in that order; junction bases with no gene match: 13. The CDR3 region is CSVLPTLLAGQYF. The CDR3 nucleotides read TGCAGCGTCCTTCCGACGTTGCTAGCGGGACAGTACTTC.

The chain uses TRBV2 and TRBJ2-7, with D unresolved. The CDR3 consists of 11 residues. V lost 3 bases, J lost 5 bases, and 5 bases lay in between. Germline CDR1 and CDR2: SNHLY and FYNNEI. The CDR3 loop reads CASSEINEQYF. DNA for the CDR3: TGTGCCAGCAGTGAGATCAACGAGCAGTACTTC.

The chain uses TRBV29-1 and TRBJ2-5; no clear D gene. V was shortened by 7 bases and J by 7 bases, with 10 bases between the two germline ends. CDR1 SQVTM and CDR2 ANQGSEA come from the germline V gene. The CDR3 has 10 residues. In DNA, the CDR3 is TGCAGCGCTGCTAGTGTGACCCAGTACTTC. As protein: CSAASVTQYF. Using reference TRBV29-1 and TRBJ2-5 for the parts outside the CDR3, the full variable domain is SAVISQKPSRDICQRGTSLTIQCQVDSQVTMMFWYRQQPGQSLTLIATANQGSEATYESGFVIDKFPISRPNLTFSTLTVSNMSPEDSSIYLCSAASVTQYFGPGTRLLVL.

The chain joins TRBV13 to TRBJ2-1; 8 bases are shared with TRBD1. Germline V gene lookup returns CDR1 PRHDT and CDR2 FYEKMQ (reference sequence). The V and J ends lost 0 bases and 10 bases, in that order; junction bases with no gene match: 5. This CDR3 spans 14 amino acids. CDR3 residues: CASSLGPGGEEQFF. CDR3 coding DNA: TGTGCCAGCAGCTTAGGCCCAGGGGGCGAAGAGCAGTTCTTC.

The V call is TRBV7-2, the J call TRBJ1-5, with TRBD1 as a possible D gene (6 bases). Germline V gives CDR1 SGHTA, CDR2 FQGNSA. The CDR3 consists of 13 residues. V lost 2 bases and J 7 bases, leaving 9 bases between the germline ends. In nucleotides, the CDR3 is TGTGCCAGCAGCTTATCAAGGGGGCAGCCCCAGCATTTT. Translating it yields CASSLSRGQPQHF.

Concerning this clone itself: One end of the junction varies from germline; a read error may be responsible. The genes are TRBV13 and TRBJ2-3; D possibly uses TRBD1 or TRBD2 (5 bases each). The CDR3 is 13 amino acids. CDR1 PRHDT and CDR2 FYEKMQ come from the germline V gene (reference sequence). This CDR3 reads CASSPRGDGAPHF. CDR3 nucleotides: TGTGCCAGCAGCCCAAGGGGAGACGGGGCCCCCCATTTT.

V is TRBV28 and J is TRBJ2-6; D not certain. The CDR3 spans 16 residues. Trimming removed 3 bases at V and 0 bases at J, with 9 bases between. CDR1 is MDHEN and CDR2 is SYDVKM in the germline V gene. CDR3 protein: CASSFITFSGANVLTF. CDR3 bases: TGTGCCAGCAGTTTTATTACTTTCTCTGGGGCCAACGTCCTGACTTTC.

This chain joins TRBV7-9 and TRBJ1-2; D possibly corresponds to TRBD1 (6 bases). The CDR3 has 16 amino acids. The germline V and J ends were trimmed by 5 bases and 4 bases, with 20 bases remaining between them. Germline CDR1 and CDR2: SEHNR and FQNEAQ (reference sequence). The CDR3 loop is CASSPLLRTEFYGYTF. CDR3 sequence (DNA): TGTGCCAGCAGCCCCCTTCTGCGGACAGAGTTCTATGGCTACACCTTC.

The CDR3 DNA is TGTGCCAGTAGCCATCCTGGGGGGCCCTACGAGCAGTACTTC. Amino acid sequence: CASSHPGGPYEQYF. The rearrangement uses TRBV19 and TRBJ2-7, with D perhaps matching TRBD1 or TRBD2 (6 bases each). V was cut by 6 bases and J by 2 bases, with 14 bases left in between. The length of the CDR3 is 14 residues. Germline assignment: CDR1 LNHDA and CDR2 SQIVND (reference sequence).

The chain joins TRBV18 to TRBJ2-7; D tentatively fits TRBD1 or TRBD2 (5 bases each). V lost 3 bases and J lost 2, with 14 bases in between. This CDR3 contains 15 residues. The V gene's germline CDR1 is KGHSH and CDR2 LQKENI. CDR3 nucleotides: TGTGCCAGCTCACCCCGGGAAGGGGTAACCTACGAGCAGTACTTC. It is translated as CASSPREGVTYEQYF.

The gene calls are TRBV30 and TRBJ1-5; 7 positions match TRBD1. The V gene's germline CDR1 is GTSNPN and CDR2 SVGIG (reference sequence). This CDR3 contains 15 residues. The V segment lost 1 base and the J segment 1 base; nucleotides outside the gene matches: 4. As DNA, the CDR3 is TGTGCCTGGAGTGAGACAGGGATAAGCAATCAGCCCCAGCATTTT. Its translation: CAWSETGISNQPQHF. Full variable domain (outside the CDR3, taken from reference TRBV30 and TRBJ1-5): SQTIHQWPATLVQPVGSPLSLECTVEGTSNPNLYWYRQAAGRGLQLLFYSVGIGQISSEVPQNLSASRPQDRQFILSSKKLLLSDSGFYLCAWSETGISNQPQHFGDGTRLSIL.

This chain uses TRBV10-1 with TRBJ2-3; weak D call: TRBD1 (5 bases). CDR3 length: 12 residues. Germline V gives CDR1 WNHNN, CDR2 SYGVQD (reference sequence). The CDR3 bases are TGCGCATTGGAGACAGGCACAGATACGCAGTATTTT. Translation: CALETGTDTQYF.

V gene TRBV6-5 combines with J gene TRBJ1-1, with TRBD1 as a possible D gene (6 bases). CDR1 and CDR2 (germline): MNHEY, SVGAGI. The CDR3 extends over 12 amino acids. V was shortened by 3 bases and J by 5 bases, with 7 bases between the two germline ends. The CDR3 DNA is TGTGCCAGCAGTTATGGACAGACTGAAGCTTTCTTT. It yields the protein CASSYGQTEAFF.

The table lists this clone with a count of one. The V and J genes are TRBV11-3 and TRBJ2-1, with a tentative D call TRBD2 (6 bases). The germline CDR1 and CDR2 sequences are SGHNT and YENEEA. V lost 11 bases and J lost 3, with 26 bases in between. This CDR3 has 17 amino acids. The CDR3 region is CALSLGRPGGNYNEQFF. The CDR3 region has the DNA TGTGCCCTAAGTCTCGGGCGTCCCGGAGGGAACTACAATGAGCAGTTCTTC.

This chain uses TRBV7-2 with TRBJ2-3; 9 nucleotides agree with TRBD1. The CDR3 has 16 amino acids. J gave up 7 bases and V 1 base, and 9 bases lay outside the gene matches. Germline V gene lookup returns CDR1 SGHTA and CDR2 FQGNSA. For the CDR3, the DNA is TGTGCCAGCAGCTTAGATGGGACAGGGAAAGGGAATACGCAGTATTTT. This encodes CASSLDGTGKGNTQYF.

This chain joins TRBV4-3 and TRBJ1-2; weak D call: TRBD1 (5 bases). CDR1 and CDR2 (germline): LGHNA, YSLEER. With 4 bases removed from V and 0 bases from J, the gap between germline ends came to 9 bases. This CDR3 has 14 amino acids. The CDR3 nucleotides read TGCGCCAGCAGCCCCCGACAGACTAACTATGGCTACACCTTC. This encodes CASSPRQTNYGYTF.